This T cell receptor beta chain was recorded in a study of regulatory T cells in long-lasting Graves disease. CDR3-region Arm-PCR and iRepertoire HTBI primers produced the TCR beta libraries. TCRdb redid the calling of the multiplex PCR reads with MiXCR, one entry per CDR3 protein. The table records about 540,000 distinct CDR3 sequences, 13% of them present only once. This CDR3 region has 14 residues. V trimming: 7 bases; J trimming: 6 bases; junction bases outside the gene matches: 14. The germline V gene has CDR1 SQVTM and CDR2 ANQGSEA. This clonotype has a count of ten or more. Its target is not known. Noted time point: newly diagnosed GD, antithyroid drugs for less than 3 months. Researchers made the TCR library from RNA that was extracted from PBMCs. Study-wide findings and caveats: Persistent cases favored TRBV28, TRBJ1-2 and TRBJ2-5. Analyses excluded thyroid tissue, covering peripheral blood alone.

These same records also appear under a second study, on T cells in Graves' hyperthyroidism and ophthalmopathy. Turning to that study: In patients aged 18 to 65, hyperthyroidism was newly diagnosed, with duration under 2 months.

The receptor comes from a man aged 25 to 45 with Graves disease. This chain uses TRBV29-1 with TRBJ1-1; TRBD1 aligns across 7 bases. The material sequenced was peripheral blood mononuclear cells (PBMCs), taken at new diagnosis, from a patient treated with antithyroid drugs. The chain's CDR3 is CSALVDRVNAEAFF. In DNA form, the CDR3 reads TGCAGCGCCCTCGTTGACAGGGTCAACGCTGAAGCTTTCTTT.